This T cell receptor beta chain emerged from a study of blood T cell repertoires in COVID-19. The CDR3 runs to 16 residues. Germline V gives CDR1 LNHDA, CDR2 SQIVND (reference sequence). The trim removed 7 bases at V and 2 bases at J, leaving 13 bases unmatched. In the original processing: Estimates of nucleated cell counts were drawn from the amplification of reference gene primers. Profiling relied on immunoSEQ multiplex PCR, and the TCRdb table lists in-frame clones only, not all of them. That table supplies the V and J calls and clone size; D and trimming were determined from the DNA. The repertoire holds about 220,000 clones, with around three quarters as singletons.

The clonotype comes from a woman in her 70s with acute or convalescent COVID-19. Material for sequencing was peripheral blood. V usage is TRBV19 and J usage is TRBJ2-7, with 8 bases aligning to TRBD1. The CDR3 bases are TGTGCCAGTATGGAAAACCCGGGACAGGCTACCTACGAGCAGTACTTC. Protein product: CASMENPGQATYEQYF.